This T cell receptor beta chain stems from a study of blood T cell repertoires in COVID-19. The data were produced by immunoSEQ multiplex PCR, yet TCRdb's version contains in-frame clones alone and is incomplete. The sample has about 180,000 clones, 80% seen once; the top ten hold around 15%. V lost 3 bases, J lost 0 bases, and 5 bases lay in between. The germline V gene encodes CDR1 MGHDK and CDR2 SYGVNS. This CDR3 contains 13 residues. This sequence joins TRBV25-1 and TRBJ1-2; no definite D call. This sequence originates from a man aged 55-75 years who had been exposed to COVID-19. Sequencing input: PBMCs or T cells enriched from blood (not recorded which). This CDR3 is CASSEGPNYGYTF. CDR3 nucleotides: TGTGCCAGCAGTGAGGGCCCTAACTATGGCTACACCTTC.